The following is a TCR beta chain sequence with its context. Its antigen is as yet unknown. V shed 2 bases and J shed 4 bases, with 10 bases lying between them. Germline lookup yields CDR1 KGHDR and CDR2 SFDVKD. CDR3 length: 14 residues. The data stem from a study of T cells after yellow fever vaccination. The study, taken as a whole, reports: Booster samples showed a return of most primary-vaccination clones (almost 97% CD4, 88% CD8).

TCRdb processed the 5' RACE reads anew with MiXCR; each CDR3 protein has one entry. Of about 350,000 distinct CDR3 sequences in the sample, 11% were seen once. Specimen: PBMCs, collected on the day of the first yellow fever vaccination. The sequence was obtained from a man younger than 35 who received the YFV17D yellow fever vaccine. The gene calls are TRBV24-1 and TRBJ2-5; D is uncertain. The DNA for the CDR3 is TGTGCCACCAGTGATTCTGACCTCGGAGAGACCCAGTACTTC. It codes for CATSDSDLGETQYF.